One and the same sample provided the 20 T cell receptor beta chains below, sequenced in a study of T cell repertoires in cytomegalovirus infection. The antigens of these receptors remain unknown. TCRdb itself ran the reads through MiXCR, one entry per CDR3 protein. The data hold approximately 140,000 distinct CDR3 sequences, with more than 20% observed a single time. Specimen: PBMCs, sequenced either directly or after in vitro stimulation (not recorded which). The source of these receptors is a human donor in good health (CMV status not recorded). Some clones in this sample may be carry-over from other donors' samples.

The chain recombines TRBV7-9 with TRBJ1-2; D might be TRBD1 (6 bases). Germline V gene data show CDR1 as SEHNR and CDR2 as FQNEAQ (reference sequence). The CDR3 spans 15 residues. V was shortened by 5 bases and J by 1 base, with 14 bases between the two germline ends. As DNA, the CDR3 is TGTGCCAGCAGCGGGGTGGACAGAGATAACTATGGCTACACCTTC. Its translation is CASSGVDRDNYGYTF.

This clonotype turned up a few times. V gene TRBV7-8 combines with J gene TRBJ1-4, with D perhaps matching TRBD1 (5 bases). The CDR3 is made up of 14 amino acids. V was cut by 3 bases and J by 5 bases, with 10 bases left in between. Per the germline V gene, CDR1 is SGHVS and CDR2 is FQNEAQ. The CDR3 bases are TGTGCCAGCAGCTTTAGGGGCCCGAATGAAAAACTGTTTTTT. Encoded protein: CASSFRGPNEKLFF.

In its sample, this clonotype was seen many times. The V and J genes are TRBV7-2 and TRBJ2-1; possible D gene TRBD2, 6 bases. This CDR3 has 16 amino acids. Germline CDR1 and CDR2: SGHTA and FQGNSA. The ends were cut back, 0 bases at V and 4 bases at J, with 13 bases in the middle. The CDR3 DNA reads TGTGCCAGCAGCTTAGCACCAGCGGGCGGGTACAATGAGCAGTTCTTC. The encoded protein is CASSLAPAGGYNEQFF.

The rearrangement links TRBV12-3 or TRBV12-4 to TRBJ1-6; 7 nucleotides match TRBD1. The CDR3 extends over 15 amino acids. V lost 6 bases and J lost 11; bases outside the gene matches: 13. The CDR3 bases are TGTGCCAGCAGCCTACAGGGGAGTATGGGCGCACCCCTCCACTTT. As protein: CASSLQGSMGAPLHF.

This clonotype showed up just a few times. The chain carries TRBV28 and TRBJ2-7, with 9 bases matching TRBD2. V shed 5 bases, J shed 2 bases, and the junction held 7 bases outside the gene matches. CDR1 is MDHEN and CDR2 is SYDVKM in the germline V gene. The CDR3 spans 15 residues. CDR3 bases: TGTGCCAGCAGTAACTCCGGGACTAGCACCTACGAGCAGTACTTC. It encodes CASSNSGTSTYEQYF. The whole variable domain, remainder taken from reference TRBV28 and TRBJ2-7, is DVKVTQSSRYLVKRTGEKVFLECVQDMDHENMFWYRQDPGLGLRLIYFSYDVKMKEKGDIPEGYSVSREKKERFSLILESASTNQTSMYLCASSNSGTSTYEQYFGPGTRLTVT.

This chain connects TRBV4-1 to TRBJ2-5, with D perhaps matching TRBD2 (6 bases). Trimming took 1 base from V and 5 from J, leaving 17 bases between them. The CDR3 spans 16 residues. Germline V lookup: CDR1 MGHRA, CDR2 YSYEKL. CDR3 nucleotides: TGCGCCAGCAGCCAAGCGGGCGGGATGAGAGGGGAGACCCAGTACTTC. The encoded protein is CASSQAGGMRGETQYF.

This clonotype was seen at least ten times. The chain carries TRBV7-2 and TRBJ1-4; 9 bases map to TRBD1. V was pared by 2 bases and J by 7 bases, with 5 bases of the junction left unmatched. Looked up from germline, CDR1 is SGHTA and CDR2 is FQGNSA. CDR3 length: 15 residues. The CDR3 DNA reads TGTGCCAGCAGCTTATTACAGGGGGCCTTTGAAAAACTGTTTTTT. Translated: CASSLLQGAFEKLFF.

This clonotype came up many times. The chain has TRBV11-3 and TRBJ1-1, with D uncertain. V was cut by 5 bases and J by 6 bases, with 13 bases left in between. Germline lookup yields CDR1 SGHNT and CDR2 YENEEA. The CDR3 contains 13 residues. The DNA for the CDR3 is TGTGCCAGCAGCCCCCTGCGCGGACCTGAAGCTTTCTTT. This translates into CASSPLRGPEAFF.

This clonotype has more than one count but fewer than ten. V gene TRBV28 combines with J gene TRBJ1-5, with D unclear. This CDR3 has 14 amino acids. The V end was cut by 3 bases, the J end by 4 bases, with 10 bases between. The germline V gene encodes CDR1 MDHEN and CDR2 SYDVKM. The DNA for the CDR3 is TGTGCCAGCAGTTTTACCGGTCCAAATCAGCCCCAGCATTTT. Translating it yields CASSFTGPNQPQHF. Combining the CDR3 with reference TRBV28 and TRBJ1-5 gives the whole variable domain DVKVTQSSRYLVKRTGEKVFLECVQDMDHENMFWYRQDPGLGLRLIYFSYDVKMKEKGDIPEGYSVSREKKERFSLILESASTNQTSMYLCASSFTGPNQPQHFGDGTRLSIL.

The gene calls are TRBV6-2 or TRBV6-3 and TRBJ2-7, with a weak D call TRBD2 (6 bases). CDR3 size: 14 residues. Germline V gene lookup returns CDR1 MNHEY and CDR2 SVGEGT. V shed 4 bases and J shed 4 bases, with 14 bases lying between them. The CDR3 DNA reads TGTGCCAGCAGTTTCGCTATGGGGGGATACGAGCAGTACGTC. It is translated as CASSFAMGGYEQYV.

This clonotype was recorded many times. V and J are TRBV7-2 and TRBJ2-7; D unclear. The germline V gene has CDR1 SGHTA and CDR2 FQGNSA. The CDR3 consists of 15 residues. The V end lost 1 base, the J end lost 0 bases, and 10 bases lay between the germline ends. The CDR3, as DNA: TGTGCCAGCAGCTTAGTAGTGACCGTCTCCTACGAGCAGTACTTC. It specifies CASSLVVTVSYEQYF.

This clonotype was seen many times. The chain has TRBV7-2 and TRBJ2-5; TRBD2 matches at 12 bases. The germline V gene has CDR1 SGHTA and CDR2 FQGNSA. The CDR3 is 15 residues long. V shed 6 bases and J 4 bases; nucleotides not matched to a gene: 6. The CDR3 sequence is CASRKLAGGGETQYF. The CDR3 DNA reads TGTGCCAGCAGGAAACTAGCGGGAGGCGGAGAGACCCAGTACTTC.

This clonotype has more than one count but fewer than ten. The V and J genes are TRBV11-2 and TRBJ1-3; D unclear. Trimming cost V 6 bases and J 0 bases, with 9 bases left between them. This CDR3 is 14 amino acids long. CDR1 and CDR2 from the germline V gene are SGHAT and FQNNGV. The CDR3 region is CASRSRDSGNTIYF. The CDR3 DNA reads TGTGCCAGCAGGTCTAGGGACTCTGGAAACACCATATATTTT.

This clonotype was recorded many times. The DNA for the CDR3 is TGTGCCAGCAGCTTAGAACTGCCTAATGGGGAGCAGTTCTTC. Its translation is CASSLELPNGEQFF. V gene TRBV7-2 combines with J gene TRBJ2-1, with no clear D. The CDR3 extends over 14 amino acids. Trimming removed 1 base from V and 10 bases from J, with 14 bases in between. Per germline, CDR1 SGHTA and CDR2 FQGNSA.

Concerning this clonotype: This may be a read error: a much more frequent sequence differs by one nucleotide. The chain is built from TRBV5-8 and TRBJ2-5; the D gene is possibly TRBD1 (6 bases). CDR3 length: 14 amino acids. Germline lookup yields CDR1 SGHTS and CDR2 YDEGEE. The germline V and J ends were trimmed by 4 bases and 5 bases, with 15 bases remaining between them. In nucleotides, the CDR3 is TGTGCCAGCAGCCGAGGGACACCCGGGGAGACCCAGTACTTC. Translating it yields CASSRGTPGETQYF. The entire variable domain, with the rest obtained from reference TRBV5-8 and TRBJ2-5, is as follows: EAGVTQSPTHLIKTRGQQATLRCSPISGHTSVYWYQQALGLGLQFLLWYDEGEERNRGNFPPRFSGRQFPNYSSELNVNALELEDSALYLCASSRGTPGETQYFGPGTRLLVL.

This clonotype was recorded a few times. The chain combines TRBV3-1 with TRBJ2-2, with 8 bases lining up with TRBD1. The CDR3 is 17 residues long. Germline CDR1 reads LGHDT; CDR2 reads YNNKEL (reference sequence). Losses at the gene ends were 4 bases for V and 5 bases for J; bases not matched to a gene: 12. The CDR3 region has the DNA TGTGCCAGCAGCCTAAGCCGCAGGGGGCAGATAACCGGGGAGCTGTTTTTT. The encoded protein is CASSLSRRGQITGELFF.

This sequence joins TRBV10-3 and TRBJ2-2; D is possibly TRBD1 or TRBD2 (5 bases each). Germline-derived CDR1 and CDR2 are ENHRY and SYGVKD. This CDR3 spans 11 amino acids. Trimming cost V 6 bases and J 7 bases, with 6 bases left between them. The CDR3 sequence: CAIRRGGELFF. As DNA, the CDR3 is TGTGCCATCAGGAGGGGCGGGGAGCTGTTTTTT.

This clonotype has a handful of counts. The chain employs TRBV7-2 and TRBJ2-5, with D tentatively TRBD1 (5 bases). The CDR3 runs to 15 residues. The germline gives CDR1 SGHTA, CDR2 FQGNSA. Deletions cut 5 bases from V and 5 bases from J, with 18 bases between. This CDR3 is CASSPRVGSGETQYF. The CDR3 bases are TGTGCCAGCAGCCCTAGGGTTGGGTCAGGGGAGACCCAGTACTTC.

This clonotype was detected ten times or more. This chain joins TRBV12-3 or TRBV12-4 and TRBJ2-7; D tentatively fits TRBD1 or TRBD2 (5 bases each). V was trimmed by 6 bases and J by 7 bases, leaving 16 bases between them. The CDR3 consists of 13 residues. The CDR3 nucleotides are TGTGCCAGCAGCCTCCTGGGACGAACGGAGCAGTACTTC. Its protein product is CASSLLGRTEQYF.

The table lists this clonotype with many counts. This chain connects TRBV28 to TRBJ1-2; D call uncertain. Germline lookup yields CDR1 MDHEN and CDR2 SYDVKM. Trimming left V 1 base short and J 4 bases short, with 7 bases between. The CDR3 is 13 residues long. Written as DNA, the CDR3 is TGTGCCAGCAGTTTATATCCAGCCTATGGCTACACCTTC. Protein sequence: CASSLYPAYGYTF.